This T cell receptor (beta chain) was recorded in a study of T cell responses to AZD1222 COVID-19 vaccine. The data were produced by immunoSEQ multiplex PCR, yet TCRdb's version contains in-frame clones alone and is incomplete. The table lists some 140,000 clones, approximately 90% of them singletons. Broader study findings: After the peak T cell response, and only then, were repertoires sampled. Clonal diversity was possibly underestimated, and the donors were mostly white British, with more females.

Turning to this clone: Its target is not known.

The material sequenced was peripheral blood, taken on day 0 of AZD1222 vaccination. This clonotype originated in an adult in good health.

The CDR3 DNA reads as TGCGCCAGCAGTGTGACACAGATCGACGGGGAGCTGTTTTTT. Translation: CASSVTQIDGELFF. This chain links TRBV10-1 with TRBJ2-2; D call uncertain. This CDR3 region has 14 residues. Trimming left V 4 bases short and J 7 bases short, with 13 bases between. Germline assignment: CDR1 WNHNN and CDR2 SYGVQD (reference sequence).